One T cell receptor (beta chain) is described in this entry. Per the germline V gene, CDR1 is MDHEN and CDR2 is SYDVKM. The CDR3 spans 15 residues. V was trimmed by 3 bases and J by 10 bases, leaving 19 bases between them. This entry belongs to a study of molecular identifiers for immune sequencing clone quantification. Both previously described methods and listed TCR primers were employed to make bulk TCR libraries. Each CDR3 protein gets one entry after TCRdb re-called the PCR reads with MiXCR. The sample includes over 600,000 distinct CDR3 sequences, just under 20% of them seen just once. This sequence originates from a human donor in good health. Some libraries in this study had Jurkat cell RNA spiked in. The sample was naive CD8+ T cells from blood, with Jurkat cell RNA spiked in. Stated subset: FACS-sorted CD8+CD4-CCR7+CD45RA+ naive T cells. The J gene is TRBJ2-1, the V gene TRBV28; tentative D call: TRBD2 (5 bases). The CDR3 here is CASSFPGLGWKEQFF. For the CDR3, the DNA is TGTGCCAGCAGTTTTCCTGGACTCGGATGGAAGGAGCAGTTCTTC.